Presented here are 22 T cell receptor beta chains from one specimen sequenced in a study of blood T cell repertoires in COVID-19. TCRdb's copy holds only in-frame clones and misses some; the assay was immunoSEQ multiplex PCR. The table records approximately 200,000 clones, about 85% of them present only once. Sequencing was performed on PBMCs or T cells enriched from blood (not recorded which). The receptor set was obtained from a man aged 25-45 years who had recovered from COVID-19.

The V and J genes are TRBV2 and TRBJ2-1; TRBD1 agrees at 9 bases. Trimming took 6 bases from V and 8 from J; bases not matched to a gene: 14. The CDR3 is made up of 16 amino acids. Germline CDR1 is SNHLY and CDR2 is FYNNEI. CDR3 loop: CASRPSAGQGVHEQFF. The CDR3 bases are TGTGCCAGCAGACCGTCGGCGGGACAGGGTGTCCATGAGCAGTTCTTC.

V is TRBV29-1 and J is TRBJ2-7; TRBD1 matches at 8 bases. This CDR3 has 13 amino acids. Trimming removed 7 bases from V and 6 bases from J; junction bases left unmatched: 11. Germline V lookup: CDR1 SQVTM, CDR2 ANQGSEA. CDR3 sequence: CSAGVSGGREQYF. CDR3 DNA: TGCAGCGCCGGAGTCTCAGGGGGCCGCGAGCAGTACTTC.

J is TRBJ2-7 and V is TRBV5-6; TRBD2 agrees at 7 bases. J lost 5 bases, V lost 0 bases, and 11 bases had no gene match. The germline V gene encodes CDR1 SGHDT and CDR2 YYEEEE. This CDR3 region has 16 residues. As DNA, the CDR3 is TGTGCCAGCAGCTTGGTGGGGCGGGAGCGGCAAAACGAGCAGTACTTC. This sequence encodes CASSLVGRERQNEQYF.

The chain employs TRBV2 and TRBJ2-1, with 8 bases identical to TRBD1. Germline CDR1 reads SNHLY; CDR2 reads FYNNEI. V dropped 7 bases and J dropped 8; count of bases not matched to a gene: 7. This CDR3 is built from 13 residues. CDR3 in amino acids: CASTGQGMHEQFF. CDR3 sequence (DNA): TGTGCCAGCACAGGACAGGGTATGCATGAGCAGTTCTTC.

This clone turned up a few times. The gene calls are TRBV28 and TRBJ2-6; 8 nucleotides align to TRBD1. CDR3 size: 17 residues. V lost 3 bases, J lost 4 bases, and 8 bases stayed unmatched. Germline CDR1 is MDHEN and CDR2 is SYDVKM. The CDR3 here is CASSFQGASAGANVLTF. The CDR3 DNA reads as TGTGCCAGCAGTTTTCAGGGGGCCTCGGCCGGGGCCAACGTCCTGACTTTC.

This rearrangement joins TRBV30 to TRBJ1-6; possible D gene TRBD1, 5 bases. Germline V lookup: CDR1 GTSNPN, CDR2 SVGIG (reference sequence). CDR3 length: 16 residues. V was cut by 0 bases and J by 10 bases, with 19 bases left in between. Written as DNA, the CDR3 is TGTGCCTGGAGTGTACGATTGGGTCAGGGTAACTCACCCCTCCACTTT. Its protein is CAWSVRLGQGNSPLHF.

The rearrangement joins TRBV28 to TRBJ2-1; 7 positions match TRBD1. The CDR3 has 15 residues. V shed 6 bases and J 4 bases; nucleotides not matched to a gene: 9. Germline V gene data show CDR1 as MDHEN and CDR2 as SYDVKM. The CDR3 region is CASRDGTEKYNEQFF. CDR3 coding DNA: TGTGCCAGCAGAGACGGGACAGAAAAATACAATGAGCAGTTCTTC.

A single count supports this clone. The CDR3: CASSSDRVDEKLFF. CDR3 sequence (DNA): TGCGCCAGCAGCTCGGACAGGGTGGATGAAAAACTGTTTTTT. The rearrangement links TRBV5-1 to TRBJ1-4; 8 bases fit TRBD1. V lost 3 bases and J lost 6; bases outside the gene matches: 4. This CDR3 contains 14 residues. CDR1 SGHRS and CDR2 YFSETQ come from the germline V gene.

The gene calls are TRBV13 and TRBJ1-1, with no clear D. The CDR3 has 14 amino acids. V lost 9 bases and J lost 1, with 15 bases in between. Germline V gene sequence: CDR1 PRHDT, CDR2 FYEKMQ (reference sequence). The CDR3 DNA sequence: TGTGCCAGTAAGCGTCCGATTTGGAACACTGAAGCTTTCTTT. Its protein product is CASKRPIWNTEAFF.

The table lists this clone with a count of one. The rearrangement joins TRBV6-2 or TRBV6-3 to TRBJ2-3; tentative D call: TRBD2 (5 bases). The CDR3 length is 20 residues. CDR1 and CDR2 (germline): MNHEY, SVGEGT. Trimming cost V 2 bases and J 2 bases, with 26 bases left between them. In DNA form, the CDR3 reads TGTGCCAGCAGTTACCCATCGTCTAGCACCCCCAGCATCCTCACAGATACGCAGTATTTT. Translating gives CASSYPSSSTPSILTDTQYF.

V is TRBV28 and J is TRBJ1-3; D may be TRBD1 (5 bases). The V gene lost 7 bases and the J gene lost 0 bases, with 7 bases spanning the gap. Per the germline V gene, CDR1 is MDHEN and CDR2 is SYDVKM. The CDR3 runs to 13 residues. DNA of the CDR3: TGTGCCAGCACCGACAGCTCTGGAAACACCATATATTTT. Amino acids: CASTDSSGNTIYF.

The chain carries TRBV28 and TRBJ1-5, with 8 bases that match TRBD1. The junction had 14 bases not matched to a gene; V was cut back by 8 bases and J by 5 bases. Per germline, CDR1 MDHEN and CDR2 SYDVKM. The CDR3 contains 16 residues. In DNA, the CDR3 is TGTGCCAGCGGGGCCAGGGGGCGGTTATCAGATCAGCCCCAGCATTTT. It encodes CASGARGRLSDQPQHF.

The V gene is TRBV5-6, the J gene TRBJ1-4, with a weak D call TRBD1 (5 bases). From germline, CDR1 is SGHDT and CDR2 YYEEEE. Trimming took 4 bases from V and 1 from J, leaving 17 bases between them. CDR3 size: 17 residues. CDR3 sequence: CASSPLGQGGTNEKLFF. The CDR3 DNA reads TGTGCCAGCAGCCCCCTGGGTCAGGGAGGAACTAATGAAAAACTGTTTTTT. The full variable domain, rest sourced from reference TRBV5-6 and TRBJ1-4, is DAGVTQSPTHLIKTRGQQVTLRCSPKSGHDTVSWYQQALGQGPQFIFQYYEEEERQRGNFPDRFSGHQFPNYSSELNVNALLLGDSALYLCASSPLGQGGTNEKLFFGSGTQLSVL.

This clone was picked up one time. The chain's CDR3 is CASSPYSGTSGGQGSGELFF. The CDR3 bases are TGTGCCAGCAGTCCGTATAGCGGGACTAGCGGGGGGCAAGGGTCCGGGGAGCTGTTTTTT. This chain uses TRBV27 with TRBJ2-2, with 15 bases fitting TRBD2. V lost 5 bases, J lost 6 bases, and 16 bases stayed unmatched. Looked up from germline, CDR1 is MNHEY and CDR2 is SMNVEV (reference sequence). The CDR3 sequence is 20 residues long.

The genes are TRBV6-5 and TRBJ1-2; D is ambiguous. Germline assignment: CDR1 MNHEY and CDR2 SVGAGI. This CDR3 comprises 12 residues. Trimming took off 6 bases at V and 7 bases at J, with 12 bases between the two ends. The CDR3 nucleotides read TGTGCCAGCAGCGACTGGGGAGGTGGCTACACCTTC. Translation: CASSDWGGGYTF.

In its sample, this clone was seen once. This chain joins TRBV27 and TRBJ2-1; D is unresolved. The CDR3 runs to 15 residues. The V and J ends lost 2 bases and 2 bases respectively, with 10 bases between them. Germline values: CDR1 MNHEY, CDR2 SMNVEV (reference sequence). The CDR3 spells CASSLMAVPYNEQFF. As DNA, the CDR3 is TGTGCCAGCAGTTTAATGGCAGTCCCCTACAATGAGCAGTTCTTC.

The genes are TRBV14 and TRBJ2-1; D ambiguous. V was trimmed by 1 base and J by 12 bases, leaving 10 bases between them. The CDR3 has 12 amino acids. Germline V gene lookup returns CDR1 SGHDN and CDR2 FVKESK. The CDR3 reads CASSQGGFGQFF. Written as DNA, the CDR3 is TGTGCCAGCAGCCAAGGCGGATTTGGGCAGTTCTTC. Supplemented by reference TRBV14 and TRBJ2-1, the full variable domain reads EAGVTQFPSHSVIEKGQTVTLRCDPISGHDNLYWYRRVMGKEIKFLLHFVKESKQDESGMPNNRFLAERTGGTYSTLKVQPAELEDSGVYFCASSQGGFGQFFGPGTRLTVL.

The rearrangement uses TRBV19 and TRBJ2-3; D might be TRBD2 (6 bases). There are 15 residues in the CDR3. V lost 4 bases to trimming and J lost 4 bases, with 15 bases between them. Per the germline V gene, CDR1 is LNHDA and CDR2 is SQIVND (reference sequence). The CDR3 DNA follows: TGTGCCAGTAGTAATGCTCGGAGGGTGGCAGATACGCAGTATTTT. Translated, it gives CASSNARRVADTQYF.

The rearrangement uses TRBV5-6 and TRBJ2-1; 16 nucleotides match TRBD2. The CDR3 is 18 residues long. Germline CDR1 reads SGHDT; CDR2 reads YYEEEE. After removal of 2 bases from V and 1 base from J, the junction contained 3 bases not matched to a gene. CDR3 protein: CASSLGTSGGASYNEQFF. CDR3 nucleotide sequence: TGTGCCAGCAGCTTAGGGACTAGCGGGGGGGCATCCTACAATGAGCAGTTCTTC.

The CDR3 bases are TGTGCCAGCTCATTTAGCGGGACGGCCTACGAGCAGTACTTC. It codes for CASSFSGTAYEQYF. V is TRBV27 and J is TRBJ2-7; 8 bases are a match to TRBD2. V dropped 8 bases and J dropped 2; count of bases not matched to a gene: 8. In germline, CDR1 is MNHEY, CDR2 SMNVEV (reference sequence). The CDR3 has 14 residues.

The J gene is TRBJ2-5, the V gene TRBV5-4; TRBD2 agrees at 8 bases. V lost 2 bases and J lost 3; bases outside the gene matches: 9. The germline V gene has CDR1 SGHNT and CDR2 YYREEE (reference sequence). There are 16 residues in the CDR3. Here the CDR3 reads CASSLTPGGREETQYF. For the CDR3, the DNA is TGTGCCAGCAGCTTAACCCCGGGGGGGCGGGAAGAGACCCAGTACTTC.

The chain couples TRBV9 to TRBJ2-7, with D possibly being TRBD1 (6 bases). Trimming shortened V by 4 bases and J by 3 bases, and 14 bases separated the two germline ends. This CDR3 is 14 amino acids long. Germline V gene sequence: CDR1 SGDLS, CDR2 YYNGEE. CDR3 DNA: TGTGCCAGCAGCTTCCGACAGGCCGGCTACGAGCAGTACTTC. This encodes CASSFRQAGYEQYF. Combining the CDR3 with reference TRBV9 and TRBJ2-7 gives the whole variable domain DSGVTQTPKHLITATGQRVTLRCSPRSGDLSVYWYQQSLDQGLQFLIQYYNGEERAKGNILERFSAQQFPDLHSELNLSSLELGDSALYFCASSFRQAGYEQYFGPGTRLTVT.